This T cell receptor beta chain was sequenced during a study of blood T cell repertoires in COVID-19. Study-level background: In each case, the material was cDNA or gDNA derived from T cells, B-cell-depleted T cells, or PBMCs.

Profiling relied on immunoSEQ multiplex PCR, and the TCRdb table lists in-frame clones only, not all of them. The data show 100,000 or so clones, with 80% to 90% seen just once and roughly 2.7% held by the top ten. Each participant's cohort was designated according to participant-reported clinical history. CDR1 SGHTA and CDR2 FQGTGA come from the germline V gene. Trimming removed 2 bases at V and 3 bases at J, with 5 bases between. This CDR3 is 13 amino acids long. The material sequenced was PBMCs or T cells enriched from blood (not recorded which). This sequence was found in a woman in her fifties or sixties who had recovered from COVID-19. This chain links TRBV7-3 with TRBJ1-3; D remains unclear. CDR3 nucleotides: TGTGCCAGCAGCTTAGACTTTGGAAACACCATATATTTT. Its translation is CASSLDFGNTIYF.